This T cell receptor (beta chain) is from a study of T-cell reconstitution after alpha-beta-depleted transplantation in children. TCRbeta library construction was performed incorporating unique molecular identifiers. TCRdb called the PCR reads again in MiXCR, with one record for every CDR3 protein. The repertoire includes hundreds of thousands of distinct CDR3 sequences, roughly 23% of them detected once, and less than 15% sits in the top ten. The CDR3 contains 13 residues. V was cut by 6 bases and J by 16 bases, with 21 bases left in between. Turning to this clonotype: No antigen is known for it.

Whole-study findings and limits: Reports say that about two months after transplant, the alpha-beta T cells came out of several hundred graft clones that had expanded.

The sequencing used PBMCs, mostly from graft donor cells, collected 360 days after TCRalphabeta/CD19-depleted stem cell transplant. The rearrangement uses TRBV12-3 or TRBV12-4 and TRBJ1-4, with a possible D match to TRBD1 (5 bases). The source is a boy less than two years old who had a stem cell transplant for acute myeloid leukemia, so the T cells may come from the graft donor. The CDR3 reads CASSPRMGTSSFF. As DNA, the CDR3 is TGTGCCAGCAGCCCTCGGATGGGGACCTCGTCGTTTTTT.